The source of this TCR beta chain is a study of tumour-infiltrating T cells in Burkitt lymphoma. Across the study: Overall and progression-free survival were predicted by productive clonality.

This clone appeared a few times. Sequencing was performed with immunoSEQ multiplex PCR; in TCRdb, only in-frame clones are kept and a portion is missing. Among thousands of clones listed, 81% were seen once. CDR3 length: 13 residues. The germline V gene encodes CDR1 MNHEY and CDR2 SVGAGI. V lost 5 bases and J lost 1, with 8 bases in between. J is TRBJ2-5 and V is TRBV6-5; D possibly corresponds to TRBD1 (5 bases). The sequencing sample was made of tumor tissue. The TCR sequence derives from a human donor with diffuse large B-cell lymphoma. CDR3 DNA: TGTGCCAGCAGTCCGACAGTCCAAGAGACCCAGTACTTC. This encodes CASSPTVQETQYF.